This T cell receptor beta chain was profiled in a study of blood T cell repertoires in COVID-19. Study information: Acute and convalescent COVID-19 specimens originated in the United States, Italy and Spain. Sample material is recorded as cDNA or gDNA derived from T cells, B-cell-depleted T cells, or PBMCs.

As handled by the study authors: Estimation of nucleated cell counts was performed using reference gene primer amplification. Using immunoSEQ multiplex PCR, the repertoire was profiled, and TCRdb retains in-frame clones only, with some absent. The V and J calls and clone size come from that table; D and trimming were worked out from the DNA. Among about 250,000 clones, approximately 86% were seen once, and the ten largest hold about 1.7%. Trimming pared 4 bases from V and 4 bases from J, leaving 10 bases between. Germline CDR1 reads MRHNA; CDR2 reads SNTAGT. The CDR3 length is 13 residues. V usage is TRBV6-4 and J usage is TRBJ1-1, with D possibly TRBD1 on 5 matching bases. The sequence came from a woman aged 60-70 years who had recovered from COVID-19. The sample consisted of peripheral blood. CDR3 region: CASSARVGTEAFF. CDR3 in DNA: TGTGCCAGCAGTGCCAGGGTGGGCACTGAAGCTTTCTTT.